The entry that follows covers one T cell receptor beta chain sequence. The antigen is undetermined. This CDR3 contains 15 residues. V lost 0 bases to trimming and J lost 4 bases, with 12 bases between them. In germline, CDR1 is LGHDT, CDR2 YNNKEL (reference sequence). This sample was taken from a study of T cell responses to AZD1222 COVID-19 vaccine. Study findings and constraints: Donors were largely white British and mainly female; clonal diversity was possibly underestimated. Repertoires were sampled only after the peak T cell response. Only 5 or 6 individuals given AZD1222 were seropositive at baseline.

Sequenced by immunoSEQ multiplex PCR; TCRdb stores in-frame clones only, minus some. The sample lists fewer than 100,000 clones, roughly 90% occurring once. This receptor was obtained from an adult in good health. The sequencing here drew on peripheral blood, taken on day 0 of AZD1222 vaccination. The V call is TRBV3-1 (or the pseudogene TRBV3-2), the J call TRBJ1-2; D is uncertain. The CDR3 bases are TGTGCCAGCAGCCAAGATCGGGGATTCCCCTATGGCTACACCTTC. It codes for CASSQDRGFPYGYTF.